This entry lists 25 T cell receptor beta chains sequenced from one sample in a study of blood T cell repertoires in COVID-19. Produced via immunoSEQ multiplex PCR; TCRdb's table is partial and in-frame only. Seen here are almost 85,000 clones, more than 70% observed once, and the top ten hold about 42%. The sequenced material came from peripheral blood. These receptors were collected from a man of 80 years or more with active or convalescent COVID-19.

This chain joins TRBV10-1 and TRBJ2-1, with 9 positions matching TRBD2. V shed 8 bases and J 4 bases; nucleotides not matched to a gene: 12. Germline assignment: CDR1 WNHNN and CDR2 SYGVQD (reference sequence). The CDR3 loop spans 16 amino acids. Here the CDR3 reads CASHGSYGLAYNEQFF. CDR3 DNA sequence: TGCGCCAGCCACGGATCTTACGGACTAGCGTACAATGAGCAGTTCTTC.

The chain couples TRBV5-1 to TRBJ1-4; TRBD1 matches at 8 bases. J was trimmed by 5 bases and V by 4 bases; bases with no gene match: 13. The CDR3 loop spans 17 amino acids. In germline, CDR1 is SGHRS, CDR2 YFSETQ. CDR3 sequence reads: CASSAARQGLGNEKLFF. Here the CDR3 DNA reads TGCGCCAGCAGCGCGGCTAGACAGGGGTTGGGAAATGAAAAACTGTTTTTT.

V gene TRBV7-8 combines with J gene TRBJ2-1, with TRBD2 matching over 8 bases. The CDR3 sequence is 14 residues long. Germline-derived CDR1 and CDR2 are SGHVS and FQNEAQ. V lost 8 bases and J lost 0; bases outside the gene matches: 3. CDR3 sequence reads: CASQSGSSYNEQFF. CDR3 in DNA: TGTGCCAGCCAAAGCGGGAGCTCCTACAATGAGCAGTTCTTC.

This chain uses TRBV5-4 with TRBJ2-5; D not certain. The CDR3 covers 12 residues. Germline CDR1 is SGHNT and CDR2 is YYREEE (reference sequence). Between the trimmed V and J ends, which lost 5 bases and 5 bases, there was a span of 10 bases. The CDR3: CASSSLRETQYF. DNA for the CDR3: TGTGCCAGCAGTTCACTACGGGAGACCCAGTACTTC. Supplemented by reference TRBV5-4 and TRBJ2-5, the full variable domain reads ETGVTQSPTHLIKTRGQQVTLRCSSQSGHNTVSWYQQALGQGPQFIFQYYREEENGRGNFPPRFSGLQFPNYSSELNVNALELDDSALYLCASSSLRETQYFGPGTRLLVL.

The chain is built from TRBV2 and TRBJ1-1, with TRBD1 as a possible D gene (5 bases). Germline V gene data show CDR1 as SNHLY and CDR2 as FYNNEI. This CDR3 comprises 14 residues. Between the trimmed V and J ends, which lost 7 bases and 6 bases, there was a span of 18 bases. The CDR3 reads CASKADRNNPEAFF. In nucleotides, the CDR3 is TGTGCCAGCAAAGCAGACAGAAACAACCCTGAAGCTTTCTTT.

V gene TRBV4-3 combines with J gene TRBJ1-1; D is undetermined. Germline CDR1 LGHNA, CDR2 YSLEER. Trimming took 0 bases from V and 11 from J, leaving 16 bases between them. The CDR3 runs to 14 residues. Here the CDR3 DNA reads TGCGCCAGCAGCCAAGATGTAGGCCCAGGTAGGGCTTTCTTT. Encoded protein: CASSQDVGPGRAFF.

The gene calls are TRBV4-1 and TRBJ1-1; the D gene is possibly TRBD1 (6 bases). Germline lookup yields CDR1 MGHRA and CDR2 YSYEKL. The V end was cut by 6 bases, the J end by 5 bases, with 13 bases between. The CDR3 spans 13 residues. The CDR3 loop is CASRRTGSTEAFF. In nucleotides, the CDR3 is TGCGCCAGCAGGCGTACAGGGAGTACTGAAGCTTTCTTT.

The chain links TRBV28 to TRBJ2-5, with 13 bases lining up with TRBD2. The length of the CDR3 is 17 residues. Germline V gene data show CDR1 as MDHEN and CDR2 as SYDVKM. Germline trimming cut 5 bases from V and 6 bases from J; bases unmatched to any gene: 12. In DNA, the CDR3 is TGTGCCAGCAGTACAATCAGGACTAGCGGGAGTCGACAGACCCAGTACTTC. Amino acids: CASSTIRTSGSRQTQYF.

This chain's CDR3 is CASSVLQGAGETQYF. CDR3 bases: TGTGCCAGCAGCGTCCTGCAGGGGGCAGGGGAGACCCAGTACTTC. The chain combines TRBV9 with TRBJ2-5, with TRBD1 matching 8 bases. This CDR3 comprises 15 residues. Per the germline V gene, CDR1 is SGDLS and CDR2 is YYNGEE. V gave up 2 bases and J gave up 5 bases; unmatched junction bases: 8.

V gene TRBV28 combines with J gene TRBJ1-4; no reliable D call. The ends were cut back, 5 bases at V and 0 bases at J, with 10 bases in the middle. The CDR3 totals 15 residues. Germline assignment: CDR1 MDHEN and CDR2 SYDVKM. CDR3 in DNA: TGTGCCAGCAGTGGGAGAACCGCAACTAATGAAAAACTGTTTTTT. Translation: CASSGRTATNEKLFF.

This chain connects TRBV6-5 to TRBJ1-6; 7 bases are a match to TRBD1. The CDR3 contains 13 residues. The germline V gene encodes CDR1 MNHEY and CDR2 SVGAGI. With 6 bases clipped from V and 7 bases from J, the junction kept 3 bases outside the gene matches. CDR3 sequence: CASRGGQNSPLHF. CDR3 bases: TGTGCCAGCAGAGGGGGCCAGAATTCACCCCTCCACTTT.

CDR3 bases: TGTGCCACCAGCAGCAATCTAGCGGGAGTAGAGCAGTTCTTC. This codes for CATSSNLAGVEQFF. V is TRBV15 and J is TRBJ2-1, with 10 bases identical to TRBD2. This CDR3 comprises 14 residues. With 3 bases clipped from V and 10 bases from J, the junction kept 6 bases outside the gene matches. Germline V gene lookup returns CDR1 LNHNV and CDR2 YYDKDF (reference sequence).

The chain is built from TRBV19 and TRBJ2-7; D gene ambiguous. Trimming took off 1 base at V and 2 bases at J, with 9 bases between the two ends. Per the germline V gene, CDR1 is LNHDA and CDR2 is SQIVND (reference sequence). There are 14 residues in the CDR3. The CDR3 spells CASSIGAGPYEQYF. The CDR3 DNA is TGTGCCAGTAGTATAGGGGCTGGGCCCTACGAGCAGTACTTC.

V gene TRBV6-2 or TRBV6-3 combines with J gene TRBJ1-5; perhaps TRBD1 as D (5 bases). V gave up 7 bases and J gave up 3 bases, with 19 bases separating them. This CDR3 is built from 16 residues. Germline lookup yields CDR1 MNHEY and CDR2 SVGEGT. The CDR3 nucleotides are TGTGCCAGCACCCCCTGGGGGGGTCAGATCAATCAGCCCCAGCATTTT. Its protein product is CASTPWGGQINQPQHF.

The V gene is TRBV28, the J gene TRBJ2-7; 10 bases are a match to TRBD2. The CDR3 runs to 15 residues. Germline V CDR1 and CDR2: MDHEN, SYDVKM. Losses at the gene ends were 5 bases for V and 3 bases for J; bases not matched to a gene: 7. Here the CDR3 DNA reads TGTGCCAGCAGTAGAGCGGGAGGGCGGGTCTACGAGCAGTACTTC. Translation gives CASSRAGGRVYEQYF.

The rearrangement links TRBV2 to TRBJ2-5; D might be TRBD2 (5 bases). This CDR3 is 11 amino acids long. The germline V gene encodes CDR1 SNHLY and CDR2 FYNNEI. The V end lost 6 bases, the J end lost 4 bases, and 6 bases lay between the germline ends. CDR3 in DNA: TGTGCCAGCAGGGGGAGAGAGACCCAGTACTTC. Its translation: CASRGRETQYF. Supplemented by reference TRBV2 and TRBJ2-5, the full variable domain reads EPEVTQTPSHQVTQMGQEVILRCVPISNHLYFYWYRQILGQKVEFLVSFYNNEISEKSEIFDDQFSVERPDGSNFTLKIRSTKLEDSAMYFCASRGRETQYFGPGTRLLVL.

A single count supports this clone. This chain joins TRBV2 and TRBJ1-1; TRBD1 matches 8 bases. Looked up from germline, CDR1 is SNHLY and CDR2 is FYNNEI. V shed 8 bases, J shed 6 bases, and the junction held 8 bases outside the gene matches. This CDR3 spans 13 amino acids. As DNA, the CDR3 is TGTGCCAGCGACAGGGGTTTTTCGGCTGAAGCTTTCTTT. Translation: CASDRGFSAEAFF. The full variable domain, completed using reference TRBV2 and TRBJ1-1, is EPEVTQTPSHQVTQMGQEVILRCVPISNHLYFYWYRQILGQKVEFLVSFYNNEISEKSEIFDDQFSVERPDGSNFTLKIRSTKLEDSAMYFCASDRGFSAEAFFGQGTRLTVV.

V gene TRBV3-1 (or the pseudogene TRBV3-2) combines with J gene TRBJ1-4; 7 bases line up with TRBD1. Germline CDR1 reads LGHDT; CDR2 reads YNNKEL (reference sequence). J was trimmed by 4 bases and V by 4 bases; bases with no gene match: 3. This CDR3 is built from 14 residues. CDR3 bases: TGTGCCAGCAGCCTCGGGACAGATAATGAAAAACTGTTTTTT. Translating it yields CASSLGTDNEKLFF.

V and J are TRBV18 and TRBJ2-2; no clear D gene. Trimming stripped 1 base from V and 3 bases from J, with 6 bases between. The CDR3 has 14 amino acids. Germline V lookup: CDR1 KGHSH, CDR2 LQKENI. DNA for the CDR3: TGTGCCAGCTCACCACAACAAGACACCGGGGAGCTGTTTTTT. Amino acid sequence: CASSPQQDTGELFF.

J is TRBJ2-1 and V is TRBV19; 10 nucleotides match TRBD1. The V and J ends lost 7 bases and 8 bases, in that order; junction bases with no gene match: 8. Germline V gene data show CDR1 as LNHDA and CDR2 as SQIVND (reference sequence). The CDR3 has 14 amino acids. This chain's CDR3 is CASTLGTGDHEQFF. The CDR3 nucleotides are TGTGCCAGTACCCTCGGGACAGGGGACCATGAGCAGTTCTTC.

The chain links TRBV30 to TRBJ2-1; TRBD2 agrees at 13 bases. CDR3 length: 14 residues. The germline gives CDR1 GTSNPN, CDR2 SVGIG (reference sequence). The V gene end was trimmed by 5 bases and the J gene end by 8 bases; junction bases not matched to a gene: 6. CDR3 nucleotides: TGTGCCTGGTCGGGACTAGCGGGATGGGATGAGCAGTTCTTC. Its protein product is CAWSGLAGWDEQFF.

This clone was detected only once. The V and J genes are TRBV27 and TRBJ2-1, with 7 bases fitting TRBD1. The CDR3 is 15 residues long. Germline loops: CDR1 MNHEY, CDR2 SMNVEV (reference sequence). Germline trimming cut 6 bases from V and 5 bases from J; bases unmatched to any gene: 10. The CDR3 loop reads CASSLRDSTNNEQFF. CDR3 in DNA: TGTGCCAGCAGCCTCCGGGACAGCACCAACAATGAGCAGTTCTTC.

V and J are TRBV7-2 and TRBJ1-2, with D unresolved. The V end was cut by 5 bases, the J end by 2 bases, with 12 bases between. Germline V gene sequence: CDR1 SGHTA, CDR2 FQGNSA. The CDR3 runs to 14 residues. The DNA for the CDR3 is TGTGCCAGCAGCGACCGCGGGGTCAACTATGGCTACACCTTC. Amino acids: CASSDRGVNYGYTF.

J is TRBJ2-3 and V is TRBV7-2; TRBD2 aligns across 9 bases. The length of the CDR3 is 15 residues. From germline, CDR1 is SGHTA and CDR2 FQGNSA. V dropped 1 base and J dropped 6; count of bases not matched to a gene: 5. The CDR3 nucleotides are TGTGCCAGCAGCTTAGTAGCGGGGGCGTGGGATACGCAGTATTTT. Its translation is CASSLVAGAWDTQYF.

The V gene is TRBV5-4, the J gene TRBJ1-1, with unresolved D. V was pared by 5 bases and J by 1 base, with 18 bases between. In germline, CDR1 is SGHNT, CDR2 YYREEE (reference sequence). The CDR3 consists of 16 residues. The CDR3 reads CASRSGRIPWNTEAFF. CDR3 coding DNA: TGTGCCAGCAGGAGCGGACGGATACCTTGGAACACTGAAGCTTTCTTT.